This T cell receptor beta chain was profiled in a study of radiation and T cells in renal cell carcinoma. Study-level points and caveats: From baseline, blood top tumor clonotypes peaked at 2 weeks post-radiation.

The CDR3 runs 13 residues. The V end was cut by 5 bases, the J end by 2 bases, with 10 bases between. From germline, CDR1 is LNHDA and CDR2 SQIVND (reference sequence). TCRdb's table, derived via immunoSEQ multiplex PCR, lists solely in-frame clones and lacks some. The repertoire includes approximately 49,000 clones, roughly 80% of them detected once, and approximately 28% sits in the top ten. Concerning this clone: The antigen is unknown.

Time point described: blood 2 weeks post-SBRT. Treatment in this sample: 15 Gy SBRT to primary tumor, nephrectomy 4 weeks later. The patient's renal cell carcinoma had clear cell pathology. The clonotype comes from a woman in her 70s with renal cell carcinoma. The sample consisted of blood, taken from a patient whose treatment included radiotherapy and nephrectomy. The chain combines TRBV19 with TRBJ2-7; either TRBD1 or TRBD2 may supply D (5 bases each). CDR3 nucleotides: TGTGCCAGTAGTCCGCAGGGAGCCTACGAGCAGTACTTC. It encodes CASSPQGAYEQYF.